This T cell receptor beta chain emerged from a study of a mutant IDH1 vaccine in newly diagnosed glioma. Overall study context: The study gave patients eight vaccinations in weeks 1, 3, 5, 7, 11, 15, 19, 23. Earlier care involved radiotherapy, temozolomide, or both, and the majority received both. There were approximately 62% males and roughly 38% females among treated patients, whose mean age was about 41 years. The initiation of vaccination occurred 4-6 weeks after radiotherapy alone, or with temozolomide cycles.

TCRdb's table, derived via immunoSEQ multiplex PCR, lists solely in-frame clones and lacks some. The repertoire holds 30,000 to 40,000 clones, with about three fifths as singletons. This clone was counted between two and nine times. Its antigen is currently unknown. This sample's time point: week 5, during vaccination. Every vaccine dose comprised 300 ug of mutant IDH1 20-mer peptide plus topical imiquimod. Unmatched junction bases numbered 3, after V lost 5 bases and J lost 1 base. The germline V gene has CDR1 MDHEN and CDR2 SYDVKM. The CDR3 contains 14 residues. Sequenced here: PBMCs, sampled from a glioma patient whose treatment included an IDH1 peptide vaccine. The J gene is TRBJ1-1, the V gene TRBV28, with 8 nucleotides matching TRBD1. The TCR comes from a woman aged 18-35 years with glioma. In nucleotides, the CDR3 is TGTGCCAGCAGTCGGACAGGGAGGAACACTGAAGCTTTCTTT. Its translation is CASSRTGRNTEAFF.